This T cell receptor beta chain was retrieved from a study of post-analysis software for immune sequencing data. Study in general: Relapsing-remitting, secondary progressive and progressive-relapsing multiple sclerosis were all included among the disease courses. Study results and caveats: Compared against controls, patients with multiple sclerosis displayed significantly lower normalized Chao1 diversity. Five or six TRBV segments, TRBV5-6, TRBV5-1 and TRBV20-1 among them, were found more frequent in patients than controls.

Unique molecular identifiers were built into the TCR beta cDNA libraries. The T cell input of 1 to 10 million gave approximately 460,000 cDNA molecules. TCRdb reprocessed the PCR reads with MiXCR, giving one entry per CDR3 protein. The repertoire holds 600,000 to 700,000 distinct CDR3 sequences, with approximately 60% as singletons. The CDR3 contains 14 residues. With 4 bases clipped from V and 7 bases from J, the junction kept 7 bases outside the gene matches. To note about this clonotype: The target antigen is unknown.

The chain couples TRBV12-3 or TRBV12-4 to TRBJ1-2, with 9 positions matching TRBD1. The receptor was derived from a girl aged 2 to 9 with multiple sclerosis. Sequences were obtained from blood. The CDR3 here is CASSWDREVGGYTF. The CDR3 DNA is TGTGCCAGCAGTTGGGACAGGGAGGTTGGTGGCTACACCTTC.